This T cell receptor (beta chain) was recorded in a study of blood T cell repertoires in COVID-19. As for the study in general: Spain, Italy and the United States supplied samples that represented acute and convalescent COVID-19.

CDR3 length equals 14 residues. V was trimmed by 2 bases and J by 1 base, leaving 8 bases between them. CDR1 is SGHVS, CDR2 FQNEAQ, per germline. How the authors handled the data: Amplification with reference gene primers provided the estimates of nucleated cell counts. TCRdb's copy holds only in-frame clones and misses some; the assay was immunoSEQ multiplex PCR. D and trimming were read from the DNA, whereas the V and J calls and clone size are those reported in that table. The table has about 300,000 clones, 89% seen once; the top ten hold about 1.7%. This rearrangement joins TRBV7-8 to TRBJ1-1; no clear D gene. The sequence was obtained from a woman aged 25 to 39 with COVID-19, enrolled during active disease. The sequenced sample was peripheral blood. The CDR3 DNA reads TGTGCCAGCAGCTTACCCACGGGGAACACTGAAGCTTTCTTT. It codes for CASSLPTGNTEAFF.